The sequence of this T cell receptor (beta chain) was determined in a study of cytomegalovirus exposure and HLA in healthy donors. This CDR3 spans 19 amino acids. CDR1 is SGHNT, CDR2 YYREEE, per germline (reference sequence). V dropped 3 bases and J dropped 0 bases, with 19 bases sitting between them. Amplification used 60 Vbeta primers and 13 Jbeta primers. Sequencing was performed with immunoSEQ multiplex PCR; in TCRdb, only in-frame clones are kept and a portion is missing. Of approximately 77,000 clones in the sample, around three quarters were seen once. This receptor was identified in a man aged 35-49 years in good health and CMV-seronegative. What was sequenced was PBMCs. V gene TRBV5-4 combines with J gene TRBJ2-6; tentative D call: TRBD2 (5 bases). The CDR3 loop reads CASSSRNSAYGSGANVLTF. The DNA for the CDR3 is TGTGCCAGCAGCTCCCGTAATAGCGCTTACGGCTCTGGGGCCAACGTCCTGACTTTC.